These 14 T cell receptor beta chains came from one sample sequenced in a study of blood T cell repertoires in COVID-19 (TCRdb year 2020). Library creation used the immunoSEQ multiplex PCR assay. TCRdb's version of the immuneACCESS table is confined to in-frame rearrangements and falls short of the full clone set. An unresolved V gene accounts for under half of the shortfall where checked; the remainder is of unknown origin. Here the sample has almost 200,000 clones; roughly 90% occur a single time. The ten largest clonotypes hold about 8.1% of the sample. Sequencing was performed on PBMCs or T cells enriched from blood (not recorded which). Every receptor here comes from a woman aged 18-29 years who had recovered from COVID-19.

CDR3 sequence (DNA): TGTGCCAGCAGCCTATGGCCCGCTCTAGCGGGGGTTCCAGATACGCAGTATTTT. This codes for CASSLWPALAGVPDTQYF. The V and J genes are TRBV7-9 and TRBJ2-3, with 10 bases fitting TRBD2. Germline CDR1 is SEHNR and CDR2 is FQNEAQ (reference sequence). CDR3 size: 18 residues. Losses at the gene ends were 5 bases for V and 4 bases for J; bases not matched to a gene: 15.

This sequence joins TRBV2 and TRBJ2-1; D possibly corresponds to TRBD1 (6 bases). This CDR3 comprises 13 residues. The V end was cut by 4 bases, the J end by 3 bases, with 7 bases between. CDR1 SNHLY and CDR2 FYNNEI come from the germline V gene. CDR3 in DNA: TGTGCCAGCAGTGGGGACAACTACAATGAGCAGTTCTTC. Its translation is CASSGDNYNEQFF.

V usage is TRBV30 and J usage is TRBJ1-5; maybe TRBD1 (5 bases). There are 13 residues in the CDR3. The germline gives CDR1 GTSNPN, CDR2 SVGIG (reference sequence). V lost 2 bases to trimming and J lost 5 bases, with 10 bases between them. The CDR3 protein is CAWSRQGHQPQHF. The CDR3 nucleotides read TGTGCCTGGAGTCGGCAGGGTCATCAGCCCCAGCATTTT.

This chain links TRBV6-5 with TRBJ1-2; 9 bases align to TRBD1. Per germline, CDR1 MNHEY and CDR2 SVGAGI. With V trimmed by 6 bases and J by 8 bases, 7 bases remained unmatched. The CDR3 consists of 13 residues. CDR3 nucleotides: TGTGCCAGCAGGGGGGACAGGGCCGAAGGCTACACCTTC. This translates into CASRGDRAEGYTF.

The gene calls are TRBV6-5 and TRBJ1-3; D gene ambiguous. The CDR3 spans 13 residues. The germline CDR1 and CDR2 sequences are MNHEY and SVGAGI. Trimming shortened V by 8 bases and J by 0 bases, and 8 bases separated the two germline ends. The DNA for the CDR3 is TGTGCCAGCGGCCGGGACTCTGGAAACACCATATATTTT. Its protein is CASGRDSGNTIYF.

This clone was found a few times. V usage is TRBV19 and J usage is TRBJ1-2; tentatively, D is TRBD1 (5 bases). Between the trimmed V and J ends, which lost 4 bases and 4 bases, there was a span of 10 bases. The germline CDR1 and CDR2 sequences are LNHDA and SQIVND (reference sequence). The CDR3 covers 13 residues. Here the CDR3 DNA reads TGTGCCAGTAGTACCCAGGGAAGCTATGGCTACACCTTC. This gives the protein CASSTQGSYGYTF.

V and J are TRBV4-1 and TRBJ1-5, with TRBD1 matching over 7 bases. The CDR3 is 16 amino acids. From germline, CDR1 is MGHRA and CDR2 YSYEKL. J lost 7 bases, V lost 0 bases, and 9 bases had no gene match. DNA of the CDR3: TGCGCCAGCAGCCAAGAAAGTTCAGGGGGTACCCAGCCCCAGCATTTT. Amino acid sequence: CASSQESSGGTQPQHF.

The V and J genes are TRBV6-1 and TRBJ1-2; D perhaps matches TRBD1 (5 bases). Trimming removed 0 bases from V and 2 bases from J, with 10 bases in between. The CDR3 runs 15 residues. Germline assignment: CDR1 MNHNS and CDR2 SASEGT. CDR3 sequence reads: CASSEARGTNYGYTF. DNA for the CDR3: TGTGCCAGCAGTGAAGCGCGGGGCACGAACTATGGCTACACCTTC.

This chain links TRBV7-2 with TRBJ1-2; 9 positions agree with TRBD1. Germline CDR1 SGHTA, CDR2 FQGNSA. The CDR3 has 14 amino acids. V shed 1 base, J shed 5 bases, and the junction held 2 bases outside the gene matches. In DNA form, the CDR3 reads TGTGCCAGCAGCTTAGGACAGGGGGTATATGGCTACACCTTC. It codes for CASSLGQGVYGYTF.

The chain couples TRBV6-5 to TRBJ1-2; 8 bases are a match to TRBD1. CDR1 is MNHEY, CDR2 SVGAGI, per germline. This CDR3 is 14 amino acids long. V dropped 7 bases and J dropped 4; count of bases not matched to a gene: 8. CDR3 residues: CASKPGTGVYGYTF. In nucleotides, the CDR3 is TGTGCCAGCAAGCCCGGGACAGGCGTCTATGGCTACACCTTC.

This CDR3 reads CASSLTGYSNQPQHF. In DNA, the CDR3 is TGTGCCAGCAGTCTTACAGGTTATAGCAATCAGCCCCAGCATTTT. This chain uses TRBV28 with TRBJ1-5; possibly TRBD1 for D (5 bases). From germline, CDR1 is MDHEN and CDR2 SYDVKM. CDR3 length: 15 amino acids. Deletions cut 5 bases from V and 0 bases from J, with 11 bases between.

This clone has just a few counts. The rearrangement links TRBV7-6 to TRBJ2-2; 7 nucleotides align to TRBD2. The CDR3 covers 15 residues. The germline V gene has CDR1 SGHVS and CDR2 FNYEAQ. V shed 5 bases, J shed 0 bases, and the junction held 3 bases outside the gene matches. The CDR3, as DNA: TGTGCCAGCAGCCGGGACTACCCGAACACCGGGGAGCTGTTTTTT. The encoded protein is CASSRDYPNTGELFF.

The genes are TRBV5-1 and TRBJ1-3, with TRBD1 matching over 10 bases. The V and J ends lost 5 bases and 1 base, in that order; junction bases with no gene match: 6. Looked up from germline, CDR1 is SGHRS and CDR2 is YFSETQ. The length of the CDR3 is 16 residues. The CDR3 DNA reads TGCGCCAGCAGGACCGGGACAGGGGCTTCTGGAAACACCATATATTTT. Encoded protein: CASRTGTGASGNTIYF.

The CDR3 region is CAWSTGLANEKLFF. The CDR3 DNA reads TGTGCCTGGAGTACAGGGTTGGCTAATGAAAAACTGTTTTTT. The chain couples TRBV30 to TRBJ1-4; the D gene is possibly TRBD1 (6 bases). CDR3 size: 14 residues. Per germline, CDR1 GTSNPN and CDR2 SVGIG (reference sequence). Trimming left V 2 bases short and J 3 bases short, with 10 bases between.